One sample yielded the 17 T cell receptor beta chains listed below, sequenced in a study of shared clonotypes between healthy human individuals. Using immunoSEQ multiplex PCR, the repertoire was profiled, and TCRdb retains in-frame clones only, with some absent. The table has approximately 2,000,000 clones, about 90% seen once. The sequencing sample was made of naive CD4+ T cells from PBMCs. Described subset: CD45RA+ positively selected. Receptors were obtained from a young man in good health. Some clones in this sample may be carry-over from other donors' samples.

The V and J genes are TRBV28 and TRBJ1-1; D remains unclear. The CDR3 has 15 amino acids. Germline-derived CDR1 and CDR2 are MDHEN and SYDVKM. With 5 bases removed from V and 1 base from J, the gap between germline ends came to 14 bases. The CDR3 loop reads CASSTPRQANTEAFF. The CDR3 DNA reads TGTGCCAGCAGTACCCCGAGGCAGGCGAACACTGAAGCTTTCTTT. The full variable domain, its missing parts supplied by reference TRBV28 and TRBJ1-1, is DVKVTQSSRYLVKRTGEKVFLECVQDMDHENMFWYRQDPGLGLRLIYFSYDVKMKEKGDIPEGYSVSREKKERFSLILESASTNQTSMYLCASSTPRQANTEAFFGQGTRLTVV.

Note on this clone: The same CDR3 can be traced to other DNA sequences in this sample. This chain links TRBV2 with TRBJ1-2; D is undetermined. Germline V CDR1 and CDR2: SNHLY, FYNNEI. The CDR3 has 13 residues. V dropped 0 bases and J dropped 5 bases, with 7 bases sitting between them. In DNA, the CDR3 is TGTGCCAGCAGTGAAGCTCAAGGGTATGGCTACACCTTC. It codes for CASSEAQGYGYTF.

The rearrangement uses TRBV30 and TRBJ2-7, with 11 bases aligning to TRBD2. J lost 3 bases, V lost 3 bases, and 10 bases had no gene match. This CDR3 is built from 16 residues. The germline gives CDR1 GTSNPN, CDR2 SVGIG (reference sequence). In DNA, the CDR3 is TGTGCCTGGAGCATCCTTACTAGCGGGAGTTTCTACGAGCAGTACTTC. Protein product: CAWSILTSGSFYEQYF.

The chain employs TRBV6-5 and TRBJ1-5, with D hard to call. CDR3 length equals 13 residues. The V gene's germline CDR1 is MNHEY and CDR2 SVGAGI. The V gene lost 8 bases and the J gene lost 4 bases, with 12 bases spanning the gap. The CDR3 DNA reads TGTGCCAGCGCAACCATCGGTAATCAGCCCCAGCATTTT. Protein: CASATIGNQPQHF.

The chain joins TRBV4-1 to TRBJ2-2; 11 bases match TRBD2. Germline V gene lookup returns CDR1 MGHRA and CDR2 YSYEKL. The CDR3 extends over 18 amino acids. J gave up 0 bases and V 4 bases, and 7 bases lay outside the gene matches. This chain's CDR3 is CASSLEVAGGPNTGELFF. Here the CDR3 DNA reads TGCGCCAGCAGCCTAGAAGTAGCGGGAGGGCCGAACACCGGGGAGCTGTTTTTT.

Details on this clone: Other DNA sequences in this specimen translate into the identical CDR3. The rearrangement links TRBV5-4 to TRBJ2-2, with D possibly called TRBD1 or TRBD2 (6 bases each). Germline V lookup: CDR1 SGHNT, CDR2 YYREEE (reference sequence). CDR3 length: 15 amino acids. V dropped 0 bases and J dropped 6 bases, with 12 bases sitting between them. The CDR3 here is CASSLAGGGAGELFF. In DNA form, the CDR3 reads TGTGCCAGCAGCTTGGCCGGGGGCGGTGCCGGGGAGCTGTTTTTT.

The rearrangement links TRBV7-9 to TRBJ2-7; D possibly matches TRBD1 or TRBD2 (5 bases each). The germline CDR1 and CDR2 sequences are SEHNR and FQNEAQ (reference sequence). CDR3 size: 15 residues. V lost 1 base and J 0 bases, leaving 10 bases between the germline ends. DNA of the CDR3: TGTGCCAGCAGCTTAGGTCGAGGGGTCTCCTACGAGCAGTACTTC. Encoded protein: CASSLGRGVSYEQYF.

This chain connects TRBV18 to TRBJ2-1; D possibly corresponds to TRBD2 (6 bases). Trimming removed 3 bases from V and 8 bases from J, with 14 bases in between. Per the germline V gene, CDR1 is KGHSH and CDR2 is LQKENI. There are 14 residues in the CDR3. CDR3 DNA sequence: TGTGCCAGCTCACCCCTTGGCGGGACCGATGAGCAGTTCTTC. The encoded protein is CASSPLGGTDEQFF.

CDR3 sequence: CASSQDRLVQETQYF. The DNA of the CDR3 is TGCGCCAGCAGCCAAGATCGGTTAGTCCAAGAGACCCAGTACTTC. The chain employs TRBV4-3 and TRBJ2-5; D not certain. The CDR3 runs 15 residues. The germline gives CDR1 LGHNA, CDR2 YSLEER. The V end lost 0 bases, the J end lost 1 base, and 9 bases lay between the germline ends.

This clone appeared a single time. Other DNA sequences of this sample code for an identical CDR3. The chain links TRBV28 to TRBJ2-7, with D maybe TRBD1 (5 bases). The CDR3 has 13 residues. Germline V lookup: CDR1 MDHEN, CDR2 SYDVKM. Trimming shortened V by 6 bases and J by 0 bases, and 9 bases separated the two germline ends. The CDR3 sequence is CASRRQSSYEQYF. CDR3 coding DNA: TGTGCCAGCAGAAGACAGAGCTCCTACGAGCAGTACTTC.

V and J are TRBV5-5 and TRBJ1-1; D gene uncertain. The germline CDR1 and CDR2 sequences are SGHKS and YYEKEE (reference sequence). This CDR3 is 15 amino acids long. Trimming left V 0 bases short and J 1 base short, with 10 bases between. The CDR3 protein is CASSLVLGGNTEAFF. In DNA form, the CDR3 reads TGTGCCAGCAGCTTGGTTTTGGGAGGGAACACTGAAGCTTTCTTT.

V gene TRBV5-6 combines with J gene TRBJ2-7; 11 bases fit TRBD1. V trimming: 4 bases; J trimming: 5 bases; junction bases outside the gene matches: 5. Germline CDR1 SGHDT, CDR2 YYEEEE. The CDR3 covers 14 residues. The CDR3 loop reads CASSGRDRGNEQYF. CDR3 sequence (DNA): TGTGCCAGCAGCGGCCGGGACAGGGGGAACGAGCAGTACTTC. The complete variable domain, with remaining parts taken from reference TRBV5-6 and TRBJ2-7, reads DAGVTQSPTHLIKTRGQQVTLRCSPKSGHDTVSWYQQALGQGPQFIFQYYEEEERQRGNFPDRFSGHQFPNYSSELNVNALLLGDSALYLCASSGRDRGNEQYFGPGTRLTVT.

The chain has TRBV7-2 and TRBJ2-3, with 11 bases fitting TRBD2. The CDR3 is made up of 16 amino acids. Trimming at V came to 6 bases and at J to 0 bases, leaving 5 bases not matched to a gene. Germline CDR1 is SGHTA and CDR2 is FQGNSA. Here the CDR3 reads CASRRIAGGSTDTQYF. In DNA, the CDR3 is TGTGCCAGCAGGAGAATAGCGGGAGGGAGCACAGATACGCAGTATTTT. Using reference TRBV7-2 and TRBJ2-3 for the parts outside the CDR3, the full variable domain is GAGVSQSPSNKVTEKGKDVELRCDPISGHTALYWYRQSLGQGLEFLIYFQGNSAPDKSGLPSDRFSAERTGGSVSTLTIQRTQQEDSAVYLCASRRIAGGSTDTQYFGPGTRLTVL.

The CDR3 nucleotides read TGTGCCTGGGCCGCCGGGACAGGGTTTCAAGAGACCCAGTACTTC. It codes for CAWAAGTGFQETQYF. The chain links TRBV30 to TRBJ2-5; the match to TRBD1 covers 9 bases. Germline V gene data show CDR1 as GTSNPN and CDR2 as SVGIG (reference sequence). Unmatched junction bases numbered 9, after V lost 5 bases and J lost 2 bases. The CDR3 runs 15 residues.

The chain has TRBV28 and TRBJ1-5; possible D gene TRBD1, 5 bases. CDR3 length: 18 residues. The germline gives CDR1 MDHEN, CDR2 SYDVKM. Trimming pared 4 bases from V and 5 bases from J, leaving 24 bases between. In DNA form, the CDR3 reads TGTGCCAGCAGTTCTATCATGGGGCGACGGGGCCGGGATCAGCCCCAGCATTTT. Its protein product is CASSSIMGRRGRDQPQHF. The whole variable domain, filled in from reference TRBV28 and TRBJ1-5, reads DVKVTQSSRYLVKRTGEKVFLECVQDMDHENMFWYRQDPGLGLRLIYFSYDVKMKEKGDIPEGYSVSREKKERFSLILESASTNQTSMYLCASSSIMGRRGRDQPQHFGDGTRLSIL.

This rearrangement joins TRBV5-4 to TRBJ2-7; D perhaps matches TRBD1 (6 bases). V dropped 2 bases and J dropped 3 bases, with 15 bases sitting between them. The CDR3 loop spans 15 amino acids. Germline V gives CDR1 SGHNT, CDR2 YYREEE (reference sequence). The CDR3 loop reads CASSFRQGRFYEQYF. CDR3 nucleotides: TGTGCCAGCAGCTTTCGGCAGGGGAGATTCTACGAGCAGTACTTC.

The V gene is TRBV5-4, the J gene TRBJ2-7; D call uncertain. V was shortened by 4 bases and J by 6 bases, with 14 bases between the two germline ends. The CDR3 contains 13 residues. Germline CDR1 SGHNT, CDR2 YYREEE (reference sequence). The CDR3 sequence: CASSPSRRLEQYF. CDR3 nucleotide sequence: TGTGCCAGCAGCCCGAGTCGCAGACTCGAGCAGTACTTC.